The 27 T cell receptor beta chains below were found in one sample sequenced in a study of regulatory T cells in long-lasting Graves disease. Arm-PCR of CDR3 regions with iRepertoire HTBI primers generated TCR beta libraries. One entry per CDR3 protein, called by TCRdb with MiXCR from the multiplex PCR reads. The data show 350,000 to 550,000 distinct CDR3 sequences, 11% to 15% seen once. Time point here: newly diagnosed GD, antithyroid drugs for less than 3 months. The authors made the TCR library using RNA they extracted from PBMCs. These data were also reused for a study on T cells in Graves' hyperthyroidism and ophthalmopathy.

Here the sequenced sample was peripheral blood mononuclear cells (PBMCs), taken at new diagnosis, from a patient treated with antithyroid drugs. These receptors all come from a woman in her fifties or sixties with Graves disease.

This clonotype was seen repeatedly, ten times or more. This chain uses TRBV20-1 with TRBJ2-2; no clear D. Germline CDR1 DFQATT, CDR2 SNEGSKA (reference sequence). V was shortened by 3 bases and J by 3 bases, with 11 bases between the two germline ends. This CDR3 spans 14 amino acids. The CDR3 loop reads CSASPRIDTGELFF. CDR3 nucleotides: TGCAGTGCTAGTCCGCGTATCGACACCGGGGAGCTGTTTTTT.

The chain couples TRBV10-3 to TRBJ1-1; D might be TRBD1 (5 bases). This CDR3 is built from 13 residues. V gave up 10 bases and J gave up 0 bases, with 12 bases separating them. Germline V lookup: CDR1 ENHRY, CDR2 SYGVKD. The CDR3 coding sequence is TGTGCCACCAGGGCCAGTTTGAACACTGAAGCTTTCTTT. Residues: CATRASLNTEAFF.

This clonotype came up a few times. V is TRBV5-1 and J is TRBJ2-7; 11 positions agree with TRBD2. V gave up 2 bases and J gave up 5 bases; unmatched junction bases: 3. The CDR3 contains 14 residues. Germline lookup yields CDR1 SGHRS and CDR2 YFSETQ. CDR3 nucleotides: TGCGCCAGCAGCTTTGGGACTAGCGGCGACGAGCAGTACTTC. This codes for CASSFGTSGDEQYF.

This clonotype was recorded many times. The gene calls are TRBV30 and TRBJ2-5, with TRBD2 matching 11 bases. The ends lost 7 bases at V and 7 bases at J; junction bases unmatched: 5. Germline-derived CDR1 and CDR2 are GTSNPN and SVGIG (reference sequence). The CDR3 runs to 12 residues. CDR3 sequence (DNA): TGTGCCTTAGCGGGAGGGCCGGGGACCCAGTACTTC. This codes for CALAGGPGTQYF.

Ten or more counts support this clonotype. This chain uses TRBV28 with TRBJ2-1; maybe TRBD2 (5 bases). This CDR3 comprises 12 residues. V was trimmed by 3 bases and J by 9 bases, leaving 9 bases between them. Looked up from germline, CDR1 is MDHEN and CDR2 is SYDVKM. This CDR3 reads CASSLDGGEQFF. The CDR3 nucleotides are TGTGCCAGCAGTTTGGATGGAGGTGAGCAGTTCTTC.

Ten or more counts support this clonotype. CDR3 loop: CASGAGQGYQPQHF. The CDR3 DNA follows: TGTGCCAGCGGTGCGGGACAGGGCTACCAGCCCCAGCATTTT. The chain links TRBV28 to TRBJ1-5; TRBD1 agrees at 9 bases. Per the germline V gene, CDR1 is MDHEN and CDR2 is SYDVKM. There are 14 residues in the CDR3. With 8 bases clipped from V and 7 bases from J, the junction kept 9 bases outside the gene matches.

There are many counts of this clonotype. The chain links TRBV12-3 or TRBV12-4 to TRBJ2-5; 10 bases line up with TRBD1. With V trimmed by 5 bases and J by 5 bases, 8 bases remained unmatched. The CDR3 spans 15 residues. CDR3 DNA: TGTGCCAGCAGTCAGAGGGACAGGGGTCAGGAGACCCAGTACTTC. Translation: CASSQRDRGQETQYF.

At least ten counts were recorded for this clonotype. CDR3 in amino acids: CASSGVRGRGDEQFF. CDR3 nucleotides: TGTGCCAGCAGTGGTGTAAGAGGGAGGGGCGATGAGCAGTTCTTC. The genes are TRBV2 and TRBJ2-1; 7 nucleotides match TRBD2. The CDR3 has 15 residues. V trimming: 4 bases; J trimming: 8 bases; junction bases outside the gene matches: 11. CDR1 and CDR2 from the germline V gene are SNHLY and FYNNEI. Using reference TRBV2 and TRBJ2-1 for the parts outside the CDR3, the full variable domain is EPEVTQTPSHQVTQMGQEVILRCVPISNHLYFYWYRQILGQKVEFLVSFYNNEISEKSEIFDDQFSVERPDGSNFTLKIRSTKLEDSAMYFCASSGVRGRGDEQFFGPGTRLTVL.

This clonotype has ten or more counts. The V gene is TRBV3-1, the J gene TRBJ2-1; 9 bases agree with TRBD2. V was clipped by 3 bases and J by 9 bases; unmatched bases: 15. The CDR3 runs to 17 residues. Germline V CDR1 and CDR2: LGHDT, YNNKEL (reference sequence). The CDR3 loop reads CASSHALAGDYSGEQFF. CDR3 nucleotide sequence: TGTGCCAGCAGCCATGCTTTAGCGGGAGATTATTCGGGTGAGCAGTTCTTC.

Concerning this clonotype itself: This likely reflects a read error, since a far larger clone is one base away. The CDR3 nucleotides are TGTGCCAGCAGTTTTGACAGGGCAAAAGAGCAGTTCTTC. Its translation: CASSFDRAKEQFF. V usage is TRBV12-3 or TRBV12-4 and J usage is TRBJ2-1, with 7 bases aligning to TRBD1. J gave up 10 bases and V 3 bases, and 6 bases lay outside the gene matches. This CDR3 has 13 amino acids.

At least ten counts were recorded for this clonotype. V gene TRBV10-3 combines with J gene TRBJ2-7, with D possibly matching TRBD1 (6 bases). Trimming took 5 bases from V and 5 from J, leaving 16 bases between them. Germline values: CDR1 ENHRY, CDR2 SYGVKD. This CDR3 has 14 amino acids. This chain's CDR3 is CAISLTGYGDEQYF. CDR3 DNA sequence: TGTGCCATCAGTCTTACAGGGTACGGCGACGAGCAGTACTTC.

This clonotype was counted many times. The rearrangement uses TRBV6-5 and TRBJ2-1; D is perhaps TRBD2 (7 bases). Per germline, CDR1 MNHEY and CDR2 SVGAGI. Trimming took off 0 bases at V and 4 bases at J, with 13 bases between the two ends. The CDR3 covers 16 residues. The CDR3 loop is CASSYSRGGFYNEQFF. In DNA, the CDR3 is TGTGCCAGCAGTTACTCGAGGGGGGGGTTTTACAATGAGCAGTTCTTC.

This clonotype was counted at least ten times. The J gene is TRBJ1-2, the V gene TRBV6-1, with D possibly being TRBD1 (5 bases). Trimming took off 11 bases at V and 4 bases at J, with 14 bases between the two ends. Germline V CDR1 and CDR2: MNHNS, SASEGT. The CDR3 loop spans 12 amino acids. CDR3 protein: CAGQDSSYGYTF. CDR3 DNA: TGTGCCGGACAAGACAGTAGCTATGGCTACACCTTC.

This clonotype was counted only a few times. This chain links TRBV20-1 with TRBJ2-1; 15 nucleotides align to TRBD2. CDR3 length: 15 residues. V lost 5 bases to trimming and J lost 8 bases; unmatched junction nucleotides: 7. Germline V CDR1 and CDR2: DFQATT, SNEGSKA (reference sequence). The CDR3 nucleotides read TGCAGTGCTGAGCACTGGACTAGCGGGAGGGATGAGCAGTTCTTC. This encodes CSAEHWTSGRDEQFF.

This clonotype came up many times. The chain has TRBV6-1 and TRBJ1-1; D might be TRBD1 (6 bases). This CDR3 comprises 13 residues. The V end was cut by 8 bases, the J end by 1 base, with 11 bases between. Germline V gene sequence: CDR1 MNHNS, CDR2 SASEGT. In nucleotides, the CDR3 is TGTGCCAGCTGCACGGACAGGAACACTGAAGCTTTCTTT. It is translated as CASCTDRNTEAFF.

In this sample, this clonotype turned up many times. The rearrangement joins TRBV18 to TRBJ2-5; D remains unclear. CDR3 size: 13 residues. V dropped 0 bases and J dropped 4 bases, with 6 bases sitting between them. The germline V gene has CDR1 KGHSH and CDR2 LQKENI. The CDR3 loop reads CASSPPGIETQYF. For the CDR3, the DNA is TGTGCCAGCTCACCACCGGGAATAGAGACCCAGTACTTC.

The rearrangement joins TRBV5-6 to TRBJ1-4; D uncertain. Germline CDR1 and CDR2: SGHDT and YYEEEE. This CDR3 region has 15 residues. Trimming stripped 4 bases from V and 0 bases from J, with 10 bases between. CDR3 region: CASSPRISTNEKLFF. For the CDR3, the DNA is TGTGCCAGCAGCCCGAGGATTTCAACTAATGAAAAACTGTTTTTT.

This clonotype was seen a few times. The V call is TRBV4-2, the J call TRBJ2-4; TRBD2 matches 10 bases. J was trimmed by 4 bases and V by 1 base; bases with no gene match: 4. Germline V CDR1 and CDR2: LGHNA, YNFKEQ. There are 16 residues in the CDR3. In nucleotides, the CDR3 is TGTGCCAGCAGCCAAGCGGAGCGGGAGGGAAAAAACATTCAGTACTTC. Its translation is CASSQAEREGKNIQYF.

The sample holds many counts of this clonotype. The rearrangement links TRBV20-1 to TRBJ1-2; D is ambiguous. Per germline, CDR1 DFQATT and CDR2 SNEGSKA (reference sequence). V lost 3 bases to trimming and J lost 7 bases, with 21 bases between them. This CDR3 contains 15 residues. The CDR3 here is CSASASGIPWSGYTF. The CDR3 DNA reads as TGCAGTGCTAGCGCTTCCGGGATCCCGTGGAGTGGCTACACCTTC.

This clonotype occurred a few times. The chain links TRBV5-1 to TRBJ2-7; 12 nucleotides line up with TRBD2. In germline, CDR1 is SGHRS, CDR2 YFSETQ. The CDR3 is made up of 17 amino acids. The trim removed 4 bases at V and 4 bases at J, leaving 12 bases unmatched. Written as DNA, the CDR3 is TGCGCCAGCAGCGCAACGCCTCTAGCGGGAGGGCCGTACGAGCAGTACTTC. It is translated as CASSATPLAGGPYEQYF.

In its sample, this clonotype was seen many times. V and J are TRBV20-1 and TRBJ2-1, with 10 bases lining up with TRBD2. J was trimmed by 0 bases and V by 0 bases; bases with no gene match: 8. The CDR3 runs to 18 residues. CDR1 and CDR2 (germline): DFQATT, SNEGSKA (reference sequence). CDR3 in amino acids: CSARDSSGSQGSYNEQFF. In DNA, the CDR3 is TGCAGTGCTAGAGATTCTAGCGGGAGTCAGGGCTCCTACAATGAGCAGTTCTTC.

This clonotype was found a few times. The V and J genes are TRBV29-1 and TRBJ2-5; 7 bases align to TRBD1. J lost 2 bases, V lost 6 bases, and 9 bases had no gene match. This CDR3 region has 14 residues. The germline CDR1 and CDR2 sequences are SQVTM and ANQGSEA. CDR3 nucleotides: TGCAGCGTCCGTGGGACAGCACAACAAGAGACCCAGTACTTC. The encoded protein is CSVRGTAQQETQYF.

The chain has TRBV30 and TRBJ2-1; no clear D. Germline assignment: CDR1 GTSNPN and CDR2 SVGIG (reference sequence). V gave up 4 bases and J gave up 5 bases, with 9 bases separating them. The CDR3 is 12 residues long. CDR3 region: CAWNPRNNEQFF. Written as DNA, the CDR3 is TGTGCCTGGAACCCCAGGAACAATGAGCAGTTCTTC.

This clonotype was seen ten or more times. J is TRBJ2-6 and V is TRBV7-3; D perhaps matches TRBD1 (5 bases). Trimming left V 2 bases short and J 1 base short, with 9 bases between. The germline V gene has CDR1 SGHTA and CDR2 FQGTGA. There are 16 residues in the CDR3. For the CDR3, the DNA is TGTGCCAGCAGCTTACCGACAGTATCTGGGGCCAACGTCCTGACTTTC. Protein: CASSLPTVSGANVLTF.

The CDR3 loop reads CASFRGDTGELFF. CDR3 bases: TGTGCCAGCTTTAGGGGAGACACCGGGGAGCTGTTTTTT. The chain employs TRBV6-1 and TRBJ2-2, with D perhaps matching TRBD1 or TRBD2 (5 bases each). V was pared by 8 bases and J by 3 bases, with 10 bases between. CDR3 size: 13 residues. Per the germline V gene, CDR1 is MNHNS and CDR2 is SASEGT.

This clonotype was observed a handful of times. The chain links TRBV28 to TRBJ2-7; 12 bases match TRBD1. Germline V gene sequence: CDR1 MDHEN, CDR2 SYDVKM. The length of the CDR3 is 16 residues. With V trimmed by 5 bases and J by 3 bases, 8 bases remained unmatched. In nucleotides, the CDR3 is TGTGCCAGCAGTGAGGGGGGGACAGGGGGCCTCTACGAGCAGTACTTC. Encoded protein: CASSEGGTGGLYEQYF.

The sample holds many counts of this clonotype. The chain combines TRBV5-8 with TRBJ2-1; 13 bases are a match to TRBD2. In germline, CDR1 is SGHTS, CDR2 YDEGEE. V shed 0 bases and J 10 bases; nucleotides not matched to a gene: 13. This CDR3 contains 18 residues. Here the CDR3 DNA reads TGTGCCAGCAGCTTGGAGGTTACTAGCGGGAGGGCTAAGGGGGAGCAGTTCTTC. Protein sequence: CASSLEVTSGRAKGEQFF.